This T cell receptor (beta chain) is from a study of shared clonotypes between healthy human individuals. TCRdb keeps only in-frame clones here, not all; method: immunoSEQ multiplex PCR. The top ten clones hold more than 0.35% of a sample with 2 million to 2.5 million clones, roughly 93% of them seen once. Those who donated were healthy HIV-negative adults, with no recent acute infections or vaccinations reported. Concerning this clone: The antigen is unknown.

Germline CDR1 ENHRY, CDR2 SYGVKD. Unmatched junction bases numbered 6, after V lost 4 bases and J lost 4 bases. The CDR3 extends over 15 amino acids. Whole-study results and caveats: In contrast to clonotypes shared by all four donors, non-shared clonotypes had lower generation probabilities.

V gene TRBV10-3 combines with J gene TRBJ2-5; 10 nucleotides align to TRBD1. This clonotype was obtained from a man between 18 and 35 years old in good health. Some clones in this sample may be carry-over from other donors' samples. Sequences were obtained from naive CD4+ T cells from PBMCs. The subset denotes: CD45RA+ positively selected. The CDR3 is CAISGGQGRVETQYF. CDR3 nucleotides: TGTGCCATCAGTGGGGGACAGGGGCGAGTAGAGACCCAGTACTTC.